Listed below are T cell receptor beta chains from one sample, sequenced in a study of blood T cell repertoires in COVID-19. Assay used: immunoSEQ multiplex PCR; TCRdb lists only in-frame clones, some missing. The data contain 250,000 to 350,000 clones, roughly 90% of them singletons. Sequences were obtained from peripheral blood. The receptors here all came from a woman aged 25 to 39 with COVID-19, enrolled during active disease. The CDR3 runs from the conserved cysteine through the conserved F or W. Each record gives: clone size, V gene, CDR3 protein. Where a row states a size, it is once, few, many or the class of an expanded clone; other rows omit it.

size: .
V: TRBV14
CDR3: CASRGLVETQYF

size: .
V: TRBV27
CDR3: CASSLRGPFPYGYTF

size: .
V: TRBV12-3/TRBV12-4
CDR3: CASSFTTGEAFF

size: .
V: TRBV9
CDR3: CASSVDPGTTGNTIYF

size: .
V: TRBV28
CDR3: CASSRLAGSGTGELFF

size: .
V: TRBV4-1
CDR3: CASSRQGQANTGELFF

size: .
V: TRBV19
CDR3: CASRDRRGEQFF

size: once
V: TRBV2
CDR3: CASSENWARTGEPFF

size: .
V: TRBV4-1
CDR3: CASSQASGAYEQYF

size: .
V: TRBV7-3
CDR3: CASSLLAGTDTQYF

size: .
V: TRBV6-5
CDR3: CASSWGDRGYEQYF

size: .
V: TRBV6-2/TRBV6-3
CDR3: CASSWSSPDRAQAFF

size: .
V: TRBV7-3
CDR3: CASSSGGGTDTQYF

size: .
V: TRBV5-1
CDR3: CASSSDRGRYNEQFF